A single sample gave rise to the 29 T cell receptor beta chains below, sequenced in a study of shared clonotypes between healthy human individuals. This table comes from immunoSEQ multiplex PCR, and its TCRdb copy is limited to in-frame clones, with some not included. The data contain roughly 2.2 million clones, approximately 90% of them seen just once; the ten biggest clones take up 0.37%. Sequencing was done on a sample of naive CD4+ T cells from PBMCs. The subset here: CD45RA+ positively selected. These receptors originate from a man aged 18 to 30 in good health. Some clones in this sample may be carry-over from other donors' samples.

The V call is TRBV5-1, the J call TRBJ1-2, with D tentatively TRBD1 (5 bases). Germline V gene data show CDR1 as SGHRS and CDR2 as YFSETQ. The CDR3 is made up of 16 amino acids. Trimming stripped 4 bases from V and 1 base from J, with 17 bases between. The CDR3 DNA reads TGCGCCAGCAGCCCGGGGGACTCGGCCATTAACTATGGCTACACCTTC. Its translation: CASSPGDSAINYGYTF. Full variable domain (missing parts from reference TRBV5-1 and TRBJ1-2): KAGVTQTPRYLIKTRGQQVTLSCSPISGHRSVSWYQQTPGQGLQFLFEYFSETQRNKGNFPGRFSGRQFSNSRSEMNVSTLELGDSALYLCASSPGDSAINYGYTFGSGTRLTVV.

This sequence joins TRBV9 and TRBJ1-3, with 8 bases that match TRBD1. The CDR3 runs to 16 residues. CDR1 is SGDLS and CDR2 is YYNGEE in the germline V gene. V shed 4 bases and J 2 bases; nucleotides not matched to a gene: 8. CDR3 amino acids: CASSQRTGRTGNTIYF. In DNA, the CDR3 is TGTGCCAGCAGCCAGCGGACAGGGAGGACTGGAAACACCATATATTTT.

The rearrangement joins TRBV9 to TRBJ2-2; D might be TRBD1 or TRBD2, each matching 6 bases. The CDR3 spans 16 residues. In germline, CDR1 is SGDLS, CDR2 YYNGEE. Trimming removed 4 bases at V and 6 bases at J, with 19 bases between. The CDR3 sequence is CASSSNPTGAAGELFF. For the CDR3, the DNA is TGTGCCAGCAGCTCAAACCCGACGGGGGCTGCCGGGGAGCTGTTTTTT.

This chain joins TRBV11-3 and TRBJ2-1, with 16 bases matching TRBD2. The CDR3 covers 16 residues. The germline V gene encodes CDR1 SGHNT and CDR2 YENEEA. J gave up 9 bases and V 5 bases, and 7 bases lay outside the gene matches. The CDR3 DNA reads TGTGCCAGCAGCACGGGACTAGCGGGAGGGACTGGTGAGCAGTTCTTC. This encodes CASSTGLAGGTGEQFF.

A remark on this clone: The same CDR3 also results from other DNA sequences found in this sample. V usage is TRBV19 and J usage is TRBJ1-2, with 9 bases lining up with TRBD1. J lost 6 bases, V lost 5 bases, and 7 bases had no gene match. Germline loops: CDR1 LNHDA, CDR2 SQIVND (reference sequence). The CDR3 spans 14 residues. CDR3 residues: CASSREQGADGYTF. CDR3 sequence (DNA): TGTGCCAGTAGTCGGGAACAGGGGGCTGATGGCTACACCTTC.

The chain is built from TRBV5-1 and TRBJ2-1; 9 nucleotides align to TRBD2. The V and J ends lost 5 bases and 5 bases, in that order; junction bases with no gene match: 8. The CDR3 extends over 15 amino acids. Germline V gene data show CDR1 as SGHRS and CDR2 as YFSETQ. This CDR3 reads CASRLSGSSHNEQFF. CDR3 coding DNA: TGCGCCAGCAGACTTAGCGGGAGTTCCCACAATGAGCAGTTCTTC. The entire variable domain, with the rest obtained from reference TRBV5-1 and TRBJ2-1, is as follows: KAGVTQTPRYLIKTRGQQVTLSCSPISGHRSVSWYQQTPGQGLQFLFEYFSETQRNKGNFPGRFSGRQFSNSRSEMNVSTLELGDSALYLCASRLSGSSHNEQFFGPGTRLTVL.

The chain carries TRBV6-4 and TRBJ2-3, with a tentative D call TRBD2 (5 bases). This CDR3 contains 14 residues. Germline assignment: CDR1 MRHNA and CDR2 SNTAGT. Trimming pared 0 bases from V and 3 bases from J, leaving 7 bases between. CDR3 amino acids: CASSDSRETDTQYF. DNA of the CDR3: TGTGCCAGCAGTGACTCGAGGGAAACAGATACGCAGTATTTT.

The chain employs TRBV27 and TRBJ1-1; unclear D gene. CDR3 length: 16 amino acids. CDR1 and CDR2 (germline): MNHEY, SMNVEV (reference sequence). Trimming left V 0 bases short and J 0 bases short, with 11 bases between. CDR3 loop: CASSLSAGRVNTEAFF. In nucleotides, the CDR3 is TGTGCCAGCAGTTTATCGGCGGGAAGGGTGAACACTGAAGCTTTCTTT.

V gene TRBV5-1 combines with J gene TRBJ2-1; TRBD1 or TRBD2 may be the D gene (5 bases each). Looked up from germline, CDR1 is SGHRS and CDR2 is YFSETQ. Trimming removed 7 bases from V and 2 bases from J, with 19 bases in between. The CDR3 has 16 amino acids. CDR3 amino acids: CASEYVPRGAYNEQFF. Here the CDR3 DNA reads TGCGCCAGCGAGTATGTCCCCAGAGGGGCCTACAATGAGCAGTTCTTC.

This sequence joins TRBV15 and TRBJ2-1; D gene unclear. The germline V gene encodes CDR1 LNHNV and CDR2 YYDKDF (reference sequence). The V end lost 11 bases, the J end lost 3 bases, and 14 bases lay between the germline ends. This CDR3 is 13 amino acids long. The CDR3 reads CAARMTYYNEQFF. CDR3 in DNA: TGTGCCGCTCGAATGACTTACTACAATGAGCAGTTCTTC. The variable domain in full, completed from reference TRBV15 and TRBJ2-1, reads DAMVIQNPRYQVTQFGKPVTLSCSQTLNHNVMYWYQQKSSQAPKLLFHYYDKDFNNEADTPDNFQSRRPNTSFCFLDIRSPGLGDTAMYLCAARMTYYNEQFFGPGTRLTVL.

The genes are TRBV15 and TRBJ2-5; 8 bases agree with TRBD2. The CDR3 spans 12 residues. The J segment lost 1 base and the V segment lost 8 bases, leaving 0 bases of the junction unmatched. Looked up from germline, CDR1 is LNHNV and CDR2 is YYDKDF (reference sequence). The DNA of the CDR3 is TGTGCCACCCGGGGGGGCCAAGAGACCCAGTACTTC. Translation gives CATRGGQETQYF.

This clone has more than one count but fewer than ten. This rearrangement joins TRBV28 to TRBJ2-2; D is perhaps TRBD1 (6 bases). Germline values: CDR1 MDHEN, CDR2 SYDVKM. This CDR3 has 13 residues. CDR3 DNA: TGTGTGGTCCAGGGGCTGAACACCGGGGAGCTGTTTTTT. Residues: CVVQGLNTGELFF.

This clone has only one observation. The chain combines TRBV15 with TRBJ1-2, with 11 positions matching TRBD1. The CDR3 covers 14 residues. The germline CDR1 and CDR2 sequences are LNHNV and YYDKDF (reference sequence). Unmatched junction bases numbered 5, after V lost 4 bases and J lost 7 bases. The CDR3 DNA reads as TGTGCCACCAGCAACGGACAGGGGGCGCGTGGCTACACCTTC. Its protein is CATSNGQGARGYTF.

The rearrangement joins TRBV7-3 to TRBJ1-1, with D tentatively TRBD1 (6 bases). This CDR3 is built from 15 residues. Deletions cut 5 bases from V and 4 bases from J, with 17 bases between. The germline CDR1 and CDR2 sequences are SGHTA and FQGTGA. The CDR3 DNA reads TGTGCCAGCAGCCCCCGGTCAGGGGCGGGCACTGAAGCTTTCTTT. Translation: CASSPRSGAGTEAFF.

This clone appeared a few times. Other DNA sequences of this sample code for an identical CDR3. The chain couples TRBV30 to TRBJ1-1, with D maybe TRBD1 (6 bases). Per germline, CDR1 GTSNPN and CDR2 SVGIG (reference sequence). This CDR3 region has 13 residues. The V end lost 4 bases, the J end lost 2 bases, and 11 bases lay between the germline ends. CDR3 sequence (DNA): TGTGCCTGGACAGGGGCTAGAAACACTGAAGCTTTCTTT. Translation: CAWTGARNTEAFF.

This chain joins TRBV5-6 and TRBJ1-2; D not resolved. Germline V gene data show CDR1 as SGHDT and CDR2 as YYEEEE. CDR3 length: 12 amino acids. Deletions cut 1 base from V and 8 bases from J, with 9 bases between. CDR3 DNA sequence: TGTGCCAGCAGCTTGTCCGCCGGGGGCTACACCTTC. Amino acids: CASSLSAGGYTF.

The chain uses TRBV15 and TRBJ1-2; 11 nucleotides match TRBD1. CDR1 is LNHNV, CDR2 YYDKDF, per germline (reference sequence). CDR3 length: 17 amino acids. Trimming cost V 4 bases and J 1 base; bases outside gene matches: 8. The CDR3 bases are TGTGCCACCAGCACTGGACAGGGGGCATTTGGTAACTATGGCTACACCTTC. Its protein is CATSTGQGAFGNYGYTF. Together with reference TRBV15 and TRBJ1-2, the CDR3 gives the full variable domain: DAMVIQNPRYQVTQFGKPVTLSCSQTLNHNVMYWYQQKSSQAPKLLFHYYDKDFNNEADTPDNFQSRRPNTSFCFLDIRSPGLGDTAMYLCATSTGQGAFGNYGYTFGSGTRLTVV.

The chain has TRBV5-8 and TRBJ1-5, with D maybe TRBD1 (5 bases). There are 15 residues in the CDR3. V lost 1 base and J lost 7, with 15 bases in between. Germline V gene lookup returns CDR1 SGHTS and CDR2 YDEGEE. The CDR3 coding sequence is TGTGCCAGCAGCTTGTTGGGGGGGGTCTACCAGCCCCAGCATTTT. It codes for CASSLLGGVYQPQHF.

The chain employs TRBV5-3 and TRBJ2-7; D remains unclear. TRBV5-3 falls under the ORF class, with uncertain function. The CDR3 loop spans 16 amino acids. V lost 1 base, J lost 1 base, and 15 bases lay in between. The CDR3 bases are TGTGCCAGAAGCTTGAAGTGGGCTGTCTTATCCTACGAGCAGTACTTC. Encoded protein: CARSLKWAVLSYEQYF.

This chain links TRBV6-1 with TRBJ1-3; no definite D call. V was pared by 4 bases and J by 4 bases, with 14 bases between. The CDR3 sequence is 15 residues long. Germline assignment: CDR1 MNHNS and CDR2 SASEGT. As DNA, the CDR3 is TGTGCCAGCAGTGCAGGCCGCGACCCAGGAAACACCATATATTTT. Encoded protein: CASSAGRDPGNTIYF.

The chain combines TRBV6-5 with TRBJ2-1; the D gene is possibly TRBD2 (5 bases). Trimming left V 6 bases short and J 4 bases short, with 16 bases between. The CDR3 spans 15 residues. Germline values: CDR1 MNHEY, CDR2 SVGAGI. In DNA form, the CDR3 reads TGTGCCAGCAGGGTTAGCGCGGCAAGGTACAATGAGCAGTTCTTC. Translation gives CASRVSAARYNEQFF.

The V and J genes are TRBV6-5 and TRBJ2-7; D not certain. The germline V gene encodes CDR1 MNHEY and CDR2 SVGAGI. V lost 4 bases and J 6 bases, leaving 7 bases between the germline ends. This CDR3 comprises 11 residues. The CDR3 loop is CASSFYGEQYF. The DNA of the CDR3 is TGTGCCAGCAGTTTTTATGGCGAGCAGTACTTC.

The rearrangement joins TRBV7-2 to TRBJ2-7, with 9 nucleotides matching TRBD1. The CDR3 loop spans 14 amino acids. After removal of 5 bases from V and 6 bases from J, the junction contained 8 bases not matched to a gene. CDR1 is SGHTA, CDR2 FQGNSA, per germline. CDR3 sequence (DNA): TGTGCCAGCAGCCAGGGACAGGGAATCGGCGAGCAGTACTTC. Its translation: CASSQGQGIGEQYF.

The chain recombines TRBV5-6 with TRBJ2-6; TRBD2 is a possible D gene (6 bases). Germline CDR1 SGHDT, CDR2 YYEEEE. V lost 6 bases, J lost 3 bases, and 13 bases lay in between. There are 15 residues in the CDR3. CDR3 bases: TGTGCCAGCACAGGGAGGCTCGTTGGGGCCAACGTCCTGACTTTC. Residues: CASTGRLVGANVLTF.

J is TRBJ1-4 and V is TRBV5-1, with D possibly being TRBD1 (5 bases). The CDR3 extends over 17 amino acids. Germline V gene sequence: CDR1 SGHRS, CDR2 YFSETQ. The V and J ends lost 1 base and 8 bases respectively, with 21 bases between them. CDR3 nucleotides: TGCGCCAGCAGCTTGATCTCGTCCGGTAAGGGGTACGAAAAACTGTTTTTT. Amino acid sequence: CASSLISSGKGYEKLFF.

This chain connects TRBV5-1 to TRBJ2-2; D call uncertain. V was shortened by 0 bases and J by 3 bases, with 9 bases between the two germline ends. CDR1 and CDR2 (germline): SGHRS, YFSETQ. The CDR3 has 15 amino acids. The CDR3 DNA is TGCGCCAGCAGCTTGGTTACACCGGACACCGGGGAGCTGTTTTTT. This encodes CASSLVTPDTGELFF.

The chain combines TRBV21-1 with TRBJ1-3; the DNA was not compared with TRBD1, the D call given in the table. TRBV21-1 counts as a pseudogene. This CDR3 contains 17 residues. The CDR3 coding sequence is TGTGCCAGCAGCAGGGAAATTGACAGGGGGCCAGGAAACACCATATATTTT. Translation gives CASSREIDRGPGNTIYF.

The chain uses TRBV6-1 and TRBJ2-5; possibly TRBD1 or TRBD2 for D (5 bases each). Trimming took 4 bases from V and 0 from J, leaving 9 bases between them. Looked up from germline, CDR1 is MNHNS and CDR2 is SASEGT. The CDR3 loop spans 14 amino acids. CDR3 protein: CASSAWGYQETQYF. The CDR3 DNA reads TGTGCCAGCAGTGCGTGGGGGTACCAAGAGACCCAGTACTTC.

This rearrangement joins TRBV5-1 to TRBJ2-6; 8 bases match TRBD1. Looked up from germline, CDR1 is SGHRS and CDR2 is YFSETQ. Unmatched junction bases numbered 7, after V lost 4 bases and J lost 1 base. CDR3 length: 17 amino acids. The CDR3 reads CASSQSTGGSGANVLTF. DNA for the CDR3: TGCGCCAGCAGCCAGTCAACAGGGGGTTCTGGGGCCAACGTCCTGACTTTC.